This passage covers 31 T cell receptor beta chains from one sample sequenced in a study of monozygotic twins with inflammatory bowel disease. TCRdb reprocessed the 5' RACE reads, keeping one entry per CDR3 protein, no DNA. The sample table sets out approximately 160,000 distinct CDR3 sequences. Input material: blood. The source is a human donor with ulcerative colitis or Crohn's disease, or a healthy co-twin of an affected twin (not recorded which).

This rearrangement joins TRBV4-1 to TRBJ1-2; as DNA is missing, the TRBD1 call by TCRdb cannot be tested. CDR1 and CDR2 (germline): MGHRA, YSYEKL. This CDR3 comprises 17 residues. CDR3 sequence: CASSQDPGHDSGYGYTF.

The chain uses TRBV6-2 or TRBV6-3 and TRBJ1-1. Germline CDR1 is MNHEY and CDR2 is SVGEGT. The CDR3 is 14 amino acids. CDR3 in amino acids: CASSYSGDLTEAFF.

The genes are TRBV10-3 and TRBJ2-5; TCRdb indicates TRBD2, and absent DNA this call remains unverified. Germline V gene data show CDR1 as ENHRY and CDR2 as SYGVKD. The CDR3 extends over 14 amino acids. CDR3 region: CAISTGTTAETQYF.

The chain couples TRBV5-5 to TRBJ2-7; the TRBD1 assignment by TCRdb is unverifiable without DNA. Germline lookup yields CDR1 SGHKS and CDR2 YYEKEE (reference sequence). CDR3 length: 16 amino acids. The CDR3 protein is CASSLVGTGRNYEQYF.

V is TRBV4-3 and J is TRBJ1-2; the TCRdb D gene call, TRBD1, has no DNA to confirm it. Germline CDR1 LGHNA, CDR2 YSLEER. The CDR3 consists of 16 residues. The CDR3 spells CASSQGGGTGWYGYTF.

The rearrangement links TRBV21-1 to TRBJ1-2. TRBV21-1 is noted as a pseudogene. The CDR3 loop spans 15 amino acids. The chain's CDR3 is CASSKEGRGNYGYTF.

Here the CDR3 reads CAWRGGDYGYTF. V and J are TRBV30 and TRBJ1-2; lacking DNA, the TRBD1 call made by TCRdb goes unchecked. The CDR3 totals 12 residues. Per germline, CDR1 GTSNPN and CDR2 SVGIG (reference sequence).

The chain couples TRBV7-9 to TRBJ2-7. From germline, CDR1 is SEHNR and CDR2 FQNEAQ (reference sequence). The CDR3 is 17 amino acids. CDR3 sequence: CASSFAKQTALSYEQYF. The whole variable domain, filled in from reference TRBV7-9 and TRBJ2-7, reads DTGVSQNPRHKITKRGQNVTFRCDPISEHNRLYWYRQTLGQGPEFLTYFQNEAQLEKSRLLSDRFSAERPKGSFSTLEIQRTEQGDSAMYLCASSFAKQTALSYEQYFGPGTRLTVT.

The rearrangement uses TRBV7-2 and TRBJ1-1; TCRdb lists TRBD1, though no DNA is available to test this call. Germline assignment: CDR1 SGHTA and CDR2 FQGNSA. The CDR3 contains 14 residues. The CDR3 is CASSLLRGNTEAFF.

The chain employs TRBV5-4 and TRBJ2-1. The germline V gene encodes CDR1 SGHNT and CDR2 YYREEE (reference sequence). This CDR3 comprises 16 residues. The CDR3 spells CASSLATGRAYNEQFF.

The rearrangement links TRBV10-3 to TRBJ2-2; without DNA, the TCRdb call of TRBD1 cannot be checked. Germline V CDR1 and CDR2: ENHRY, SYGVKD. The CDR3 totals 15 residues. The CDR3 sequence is CAISVSPPNTGELFF.

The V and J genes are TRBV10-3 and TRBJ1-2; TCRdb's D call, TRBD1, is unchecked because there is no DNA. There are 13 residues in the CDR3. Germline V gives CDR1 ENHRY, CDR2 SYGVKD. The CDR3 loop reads CAISGGGGYGYTF.

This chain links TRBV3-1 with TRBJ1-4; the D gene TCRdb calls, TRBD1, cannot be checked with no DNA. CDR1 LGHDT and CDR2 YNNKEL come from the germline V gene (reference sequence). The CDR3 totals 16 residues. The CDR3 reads CASSPSRDRVGEKLFF.

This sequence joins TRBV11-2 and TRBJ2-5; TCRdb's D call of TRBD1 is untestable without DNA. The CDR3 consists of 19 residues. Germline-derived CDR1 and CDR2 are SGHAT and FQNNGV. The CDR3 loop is CASSSPGTRGPHRSETQYF.

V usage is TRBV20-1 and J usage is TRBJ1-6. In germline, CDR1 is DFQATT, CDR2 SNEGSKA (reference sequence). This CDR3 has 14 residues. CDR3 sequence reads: CSAPDTGYNSPLHF.

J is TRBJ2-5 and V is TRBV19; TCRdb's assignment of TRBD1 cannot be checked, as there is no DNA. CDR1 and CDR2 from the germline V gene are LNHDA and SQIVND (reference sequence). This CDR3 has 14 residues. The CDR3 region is CASTHGGGQETQYF.

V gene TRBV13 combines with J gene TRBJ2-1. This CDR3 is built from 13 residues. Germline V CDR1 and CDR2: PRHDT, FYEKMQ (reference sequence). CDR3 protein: CASSLTGSQEQFF.

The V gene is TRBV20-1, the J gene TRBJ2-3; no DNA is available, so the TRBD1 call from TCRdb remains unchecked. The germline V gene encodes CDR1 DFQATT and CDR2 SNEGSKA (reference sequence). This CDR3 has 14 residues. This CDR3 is CSARLTGSTDRQYF.

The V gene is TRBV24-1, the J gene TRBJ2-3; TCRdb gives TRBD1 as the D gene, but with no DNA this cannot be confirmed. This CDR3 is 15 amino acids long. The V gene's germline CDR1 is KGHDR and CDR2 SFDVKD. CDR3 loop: CATSDPLTGTDTQYF.

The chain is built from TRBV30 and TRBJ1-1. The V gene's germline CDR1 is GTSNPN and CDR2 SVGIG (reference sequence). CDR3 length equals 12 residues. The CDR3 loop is CAGRTLNTEAFF.

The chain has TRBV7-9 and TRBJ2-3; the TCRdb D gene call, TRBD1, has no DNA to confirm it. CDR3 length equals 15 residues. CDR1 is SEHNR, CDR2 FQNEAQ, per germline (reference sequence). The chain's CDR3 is CASSLRTGVSDTQYF.

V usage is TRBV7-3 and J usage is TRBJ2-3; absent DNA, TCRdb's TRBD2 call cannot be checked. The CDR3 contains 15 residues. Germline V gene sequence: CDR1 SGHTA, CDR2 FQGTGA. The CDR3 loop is CASSLEGWGTDTQYF.

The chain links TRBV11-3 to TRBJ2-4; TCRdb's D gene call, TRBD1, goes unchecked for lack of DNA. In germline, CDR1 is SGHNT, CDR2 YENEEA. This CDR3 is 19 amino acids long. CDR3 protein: CASSRFAPFRQARRDIQYF.

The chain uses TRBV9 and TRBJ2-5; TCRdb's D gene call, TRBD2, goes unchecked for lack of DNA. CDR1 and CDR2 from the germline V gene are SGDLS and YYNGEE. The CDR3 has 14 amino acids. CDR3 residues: CASSVALAGETQYF.

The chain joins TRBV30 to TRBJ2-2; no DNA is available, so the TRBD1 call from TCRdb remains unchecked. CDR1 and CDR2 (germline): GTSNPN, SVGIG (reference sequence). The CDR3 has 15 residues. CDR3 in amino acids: CAGGRGSVSTGELFF. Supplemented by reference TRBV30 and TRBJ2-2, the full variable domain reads SQTIHQWPATLVQPVGSPLSLECTVEGTSNPNLYWYRQAAGRGLQLLFYSVGIGQISSEVPQNLSASRPQDRQFILSSKKLLLSDSGFYLCAGGRGSVSTGELFFGEGSRLTVL.

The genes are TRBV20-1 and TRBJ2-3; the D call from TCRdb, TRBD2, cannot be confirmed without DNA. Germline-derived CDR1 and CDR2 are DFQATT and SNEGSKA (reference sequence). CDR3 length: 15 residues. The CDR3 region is CSARGSSGSADTQYF.

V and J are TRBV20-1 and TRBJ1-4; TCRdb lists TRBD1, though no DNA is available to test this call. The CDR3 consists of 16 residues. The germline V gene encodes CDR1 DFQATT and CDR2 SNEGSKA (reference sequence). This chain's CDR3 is CSAKNEDRRSREKLFF.

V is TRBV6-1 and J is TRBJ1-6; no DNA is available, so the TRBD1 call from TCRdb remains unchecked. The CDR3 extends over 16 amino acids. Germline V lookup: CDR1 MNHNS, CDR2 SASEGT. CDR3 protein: CASTFDRAKKITPLHF.

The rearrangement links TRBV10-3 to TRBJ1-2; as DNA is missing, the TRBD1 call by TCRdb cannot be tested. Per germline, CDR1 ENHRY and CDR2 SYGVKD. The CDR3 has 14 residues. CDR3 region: CAISEQTGPWGYTF.

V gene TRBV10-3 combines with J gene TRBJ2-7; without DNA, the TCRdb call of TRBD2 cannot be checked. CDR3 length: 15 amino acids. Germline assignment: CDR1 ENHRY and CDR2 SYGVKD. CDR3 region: CAISDYTSGSYEQYF.

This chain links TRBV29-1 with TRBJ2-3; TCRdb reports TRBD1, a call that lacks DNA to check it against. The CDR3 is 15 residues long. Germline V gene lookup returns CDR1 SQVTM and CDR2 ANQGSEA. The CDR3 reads CSVGGAISSTDTQYF.